This entry lists 3 T cell receptor beta chains sequenced from one sample in a study of cytomegalovirus exposure and HLA in healthy donors. PCR primers comprised 60 Vbeta and 13 Jbeta primers. The assay was immunoSEQ multiplex PCR, and TCRdb's table has in-frame clones only and misses some. The data show about 150,000 clones, 55% to 80% seen once. The material sequenced was PBMCs. The receptor set was obtained from a woman between 55 and 75 years old in good health and CMV-seropositive.

The V and J genes are TRBV5-4 and TRBJ1-2; D perhaps matches TRBD1 (6 bases). V lost 5 bases and J lost 3, with 11 bases in between. The CDR3 is 13 residues long. Per the germline V gene, CDR1 is SGHNT and CDR2 is YYREEE (reference sequence). CDR3 sequence: CASSTRGDYGYTF. The CDR3 DNA reads TGTGCCAGCAGTACCAGGGGTGACTATGGCTACACCTTC.

The chain carries TRBV7-2 and TRBJ2-2; the D gene is possibly TRBD2 (5 bases). V lost 1 base and J lost 7, with 10 bases in between. Germline V lookup: CDR1 SGHTA, CDR2 FQGNSA. The CDR3 is 14 amino acids. The CDR3 DNA sequence: TGTGCCAGCAGCTTAGTGCGGGTGGGCGGGGAGCTGTTTTTT. Protein sequence: CASSLVRVGGELFF.

V is TRBV5-6 and J is TRBJ2-5, with TRBD1 identical over 7 bases. V dropped 4 bases and J dropped 1; count of bases not matched to a gene: 4. Germline V gene sequence: CDR1 SGHDT, CDR2 YYEEEE. The CDR3 loop spans 14 amino acids. DNA of the CDR3: TGTGCCAGCAGCACGGGACAGATCCAAGAGACCCAGTACTTC. Translated, it gives CASSTGQIQETQYF. The whole variable domain, filled in from reference TRBV5-6 and TRBJ2-5, reads DAGVTQSPTHLIKTRGQQVTLRCSPKSGHDTVSWYQQALGQGPQFIFQYYEEEERQRGNFPDRFSGHQFPNYSSELNVNALLLGDSALYLCASSTGQIQETQYFGPGTRLLVL.